The 24 T cell receptor beta chains listed next were all sequenced from one sample in a study of ipilimumab plus nivolumab after autologous stem cell transplantation. TCRdb keeps only in-frame clones here, not all; method: immunoSEQ multiplex PCR. The sample yields around 16,000 clones, about 80% seen once. Here the sequenced sample was PBMCs, taken in a trial of ipilimumab plus nivolumab as post-transplant consolidation. The source of these receptors is a male donor with diffuse large B-cell lymphoma.

The CDR3: CASSGTSGHEQFF. CDR3 bases: TGTGCCAGCAGCGGGACATCAGGGCATGAGCAGTTCTTC. V gene TRBV2 combines with J gene TRBJ2-1; D is perhaps TRBD1 (6 bases). Germline V gene data show CDR1 as SNHLY and CDR2 as FYNNEI. The CDR3 is made up of 13 amino acids. Trimming shortened V by 6 bases and J by 8 bases, and 14 bases separated the two germline ends.

This rearrangement joins TRBV5-1 to TRBJ2-7; a possible D gene is TRBD2 (6 bases). CDR1 and CDR2 from the germline V gene are SGHRS and YFSETQ. V lost 1 base and J 0 bases, leaving 11 bases between the germline ends. This CDR3 has 15 residues. In DNA, the CDR3 is TGCGCCAGCAGCTTGCGTCCGGGGGACTCCTACGAGCAGTACTTC. Amino acids: CASSLRPGDSYEQYF.

The chain combines TRBV5-4 with TRBJ1-6; TRBD1 agrees at 7 bases. Looked up from germline, CDR1 is SGHNT and CDR2 is YYREEE (reference sequence). Trimming cost V 3 bases and J 7 bases; bases outside gene matches: 4. The CDR3 contains 14 residues. CDR3 loop: CASSYRDSNSPLHF. In DNA, the CDR3 is TGTGCCAGCAGCTACCGGGACAGCAATTCACCCCTCCACTTT.

This clone was picked up one time. This rearrangement joins TRBV6-5 to TRBJ2-1, with 7 bases lining up with TRBD1. V was clipped by 2 bases and J by 3 bases; unmatched bases: 4. The germline V gene encodes CDR1 MNHEY and CDR2 SVGAGI. There are 15 residues in the CDR3. CDR3: CASSYGQADYNEQFF. The CDR3 bases are TGTGCCAGCAGTTACGGACAGGCGGACTACAATGAGCAGTTCTTC.

This clone was picked up one time. V is TRBV7-2 and J is TRBJ1-3; D uncertain. The V end lost 5 bases, the J end lost 0 bases, and 5 bases lay between the germline ends. Germline V CDR1 and CDR2: SGHTA, FQGNSA. The CDR3 contains 13 residues. The CDR3 is CASSRGSGNTIYF. CDR3 sequence (DNA): TGTGCCAGCAGCCGGGGCTCTGGAAACACCATATATTTT.

The chain employs TRBV25-1 and TRBJ2-1; D might be TRBD1 (5 bases). Germline CDR1 and CDR2: MGHDK and SYGVNS. V was trimmed by 4 bases and J by 0 bases, leaving 10 bases between them. The CDR3 is made up of 15 amino acids. The CDR3 spells CASSGRQHSYNEQFF. The CDR3 region has the DNA TGTGCCAGCAGTGGGCGACAGCACTCCTACAATGAGCAGTTCTTC.

The chain has TRBV6-5 and TRBJ2-1; 7 bases agree with TRBD2. The V gene end was trimmed by 7 bases and the J gene end by 5 bases; junction bases not matched to a gene: 14. The germline V gene has CDR1 MNHEY and CDR2 SVGAGI. The CDR3 contains 16 residues. The CDR3, as DNA: TGTGCCAGCATTTATTCCCGCCTAGCGGATCACAATGAGCAGTTCTTC. It translates to CASIYSRLADHNEQFF.

This clone was seen a handful of times. This rearrangement joins TRBV4-3 to TRBJ2-7, with TRBD1 matching over 8 bases. The trim removed 4 bases at V and 2 bases at J, leaving 4 bases unmatched. The germline V gene encodes CDR1 LGHNA and CDR2 YSLEER. The CDR3 loop spans 14 amino acids. CDR3 coding DNA: TGCGCCAGCAGCCGAGGACAGGGAACCTACGAGCAGTACTTC. Protein sequence: CASSRGQGTYEQYF.

The chain carries TRBV11-2 and TRBJ1-5; D unresolved. The length of the CDR3 is 13 residues. V was pared by 2 bases and J by 5 bases, with 7 bases between. CDR1 is SGHAT and CDR2 is FQNNGV in the germline V gene. This CDR3 reads CASSLNSHQPQHF. DNA of the CDR3: TGTGCCAGCAGCTTAAATTCCCATCAGCCCCAGCATTTT.

The V gene is TRBV28, the J gene TRBJ1-2; D remains ambiguous. CDR1 is MDHEN, CDR2 SYDVKM, per germline. Trimming removed 4 bases from V and 3 bases from J, with 12 bases in between. CDR3 size: 14 residues. The CDR3 nucleotides are TGTGCCAGCAGTTCCATAACCGTATACTATGGCTACACCTTC. Translated: CASSSITVYYGYTF.

The chain recombines TRBV30 with TRBJ1-1; 8 nucleotides align to TRBD1. The V and J ends lost 5 bases and 3 bases, in that order; junction bases with no gene match: 5. This CDR3 spans 13 amino acids. Per the germline V gene, CDR1 is GTSNPN and CDR2 is SVGIG (reference sequence). The DNA of the CDR3 is TGTGCCTGGGCCGGACAGGGCTACACTGAAGCTTTCTTT. Its protein product is CAWAGQGYTEAFF.

The chain combines TRBV7-9 with TRBJ2-1; a possible D gene is TRBD2 (5 bases). This CDR3 comprises 16 residues. Trimming cost V 4 bases and J 4 bases, with 17 bases left between them. Germline V gene data show CDR1 as SEHNR and CDR2 as FQNEAQ (reference sequence). The CDR3, as DNA: TGTGCCAGCAGCTCCCCTCTCAGCGGAAATTACAATGAGCAGTTCTTC. It translates to CASSSPLSGNYNEQFF.

V and J are TRBV5-1 and TRBJ2-5; a weak D match, TRBD1 (5 bases). Germline values: CDR1 SGHRS, CDR2 YFSETQ. Between the trimmed V and J ends, which lost 5 bases and 1 base, there was a span of 12 bases. The CDR3 has 14 amino acids. The DNA for the CDR3 is TGCGCCAGCAGAGATCACAGGCCCCAAGAGACCCAGTACTTC. Translated, it gives CASRDHRPQETQYF.

This chain connects TRBV6-1 to TRBJ1-6; no clear D gene. Germline CDR1 MNHNS, CDR2 SASEGT. The CDR3 length is 15 residues. Between the trimmed V and J ends, which lost 8 bases and 0 bases, there was a span of 11 bases. The CDR3 nucleotides read TGTGCCAGCGAGACGGAGAGCTCCTATAATTCACCCCTCCACTTT. Protein sequence: CASETESSYNSPLHF.

This chain uses TRBV27 with TRBJ1-1; D not certain. Germline V gene data show CDR1 as MNHEY and CDR2 as SMNVEV (reference sequence). V lost 1 base to trimming and J lost 1 base, with 7 bases between them. This CDR3 region has 14 residues. The CDR3 loop is CASSLWVGNTEAFF. CDR3 DNA sequence: TGTGCCAGCAGTTTATGGGTGGGGAACACTGAAGCTTTCTTT.

The chain couples TRBV18 to TRBJ1-2; TRBD1 is a possible D gene (6 bases). With 4 bases removed from V and 6 bases from J, the gap between germline ends came to 9 bases. Germline V CDR1 and CDR2: KGHSH, LQKENI. The CDR3 runs 12 residues. The CDR3 DNA follows: TGTGCCAGCTCACTCAACAGGGATGGCTACACCTTC. This sequence encodes CASSLNRDGYTF.

Concerning this clone itself: A much more abundant neighbour one base away suggests this may be a read error. The chain has TRBV5-5 and TRBJ2-5, with TRBD1 identical over 8 bases. Near its end, the DNA agrees better with TRBJ2-7, so the J call may be wrong. Germline V gives CDR1 SGHKS, CDR2 YYEKEE (reference sequence). The CDR3 has 14 residues. The CDR3, as DNA: TGTGCCAGCAGCTTGGGAGGACAGGGCTACGAGCAGTACTTC. Translation gives CASSLGGQGYEQYF.

This chain connects TRBV5-4 to TRBJ2-7; TRBD1 agrees at 8 bases. The CDR3 sequence is 13 residues long. The J segment lost 5 bases and the V segment lost 4 bases, leaving 5 bases of the junction unmatched. CDR1 and CDR2 from the germline V gene are SGHNT and YYREEE (reference sequence). CDR3 residues: CASSIDRGDEQYF. As DNA, the CDR3 is TGTGCCAGCAGCATAGACAGGGGAGACGAGCAGTACTTC.

The rearrangement links TRBV28 to TRBJ2-5, with 8 bases that match TRBD2. CDR3 length: 14 residues. The V segment lost 3 bases and the J segment 3 bases; nucleotides outside the gene matches: 3. The germline CDR1 and CDR2 sequences are MDHEN and SYDVKM. The CDR3, as DNA: TGTGCCAGCAGTTTGGCGGGGGGAGAAGAGACCCAGTACTTC. Protein: CASSLAGGEETQYF.

This clone appeared once. This sequence joins TRBV28 and TRBJ1-5; D gene uncertain. V was shortened by 1 base and J by 6 bases, with 25 bases between the two germline ends. The CDR3 extends over 19 amino acids. CDR1 MDHEN and CDR2 SYDVKM come from the germline V gene. The DNA of the CDR3 is TGTGCCAGCAGTTTATTATCGTTCCGCCTCGCGGAGGGTCTTCAGCCCCAGCATTTT. It encodes CASSLLSFRLAEGLQPQHF.

The chain carries TRBV5-1 and TRBJ2-7, with D uncertain. This CDR3 is 13 amino acids long. V was trimmed by 0 bases and J by 7 bases, leaving 11 bases between them. Germline CDR1 and CDR2: SGHRS and YFSETQ. CDR3: CASSLAAGREQYF. The CDR3 coding sequence is TGCGCCAGCAGCTTGGCGGCAGGCCGGGAGCAGTACTTC.

J is TRBJ1-5 and V is TRBV5-1; perhaps TRBD1 as D (5 bases). CDR1 is SGHRS and CDR2 is YFSETQ in the germline V gene. V was clipped by 5 bases and J by 2 bases, with 14 bases between them. The CDR3 runs to 15 residues. The CDR3 sequence is CASRTGPSGNQPQHF. The CDR3, as DNA: TGCGCCAGCAGGACGGGACCCTCGGGCAATCAGCCCCAGCATTTT.

The chain links TRBV27 to TRBJ2-7, with 9 bases lining up with TRBD1. Germline CDR1 reads MNHEY; CDR2 reads SMNVEV (reference sequence). The trim removed 8 bases at V and 5 bases at J, leaving 13 bases unmatched. CDR3 length equals 15 residues. Written as DNA, the CDR3 is TGTGCCAGCGGATTATCCGGGACAGGGTACAACGAGCAGTACTTC. This codes for CASGLSGTGYNEQYF.

The CDR3 sequence: CASSQDRTVTDTQYF. CDR3 nucleotides: TGCGCCAGCAGCCAGGACCGGACGGTCACAGATACGCAGTATTTT. V usage is TRBV4-3 and J usage is TRBJ2-3; D gene uncertain. CDR1 LGHNA and CDR2 YSLEER come from the germline V gene. The V end lost 3 bases, the J end lost 2 bases, and 12 bases lay between the germline ends. This CDR3 is 15 amino acids long.